Listed below are T cell receptor beta chains from one sample, sequenced in a study of blood T cells in healthy people across ages. TCRdb re-called the 5' RACE reads through MiXCR, storing one row per CDR3 protein. The table lists some 1.4 million distinct CDR3 sequences, approximately 42% of them singletons. The sample comprised blood. Source of these receptors: a woman aged 18-29 years in good health. Both conserved end residues are part of each CDR3. The order of the fields is D gene, J gene, clone size, V gene, CDR3 protein, CDR3 DNA. A D gene is named only where the DNA matches it firmly. Clone size is stated in some rows and not others, as once, few, many or a class when expanded.

TRBD1 | TRBJ1-2 | . | TRBV29-1 | CSVVRVHPQGLNYGYTF | TGCAGCGTTGTACGTGTGCATCCACAGGGGTTGAACTATGGCTACACCTTC
TRBD1 | TRBJ2-3 | . | TRBV11-2 | CASSFTGTGGKDTQYF | TGTGCCAGCAGCTTCACCGGGACAGGGGGCAAAGATACGCAGTATTTT
. | TRBJ2-5 | . | TRBV29-1 | CSVDWGLETQYF | TGCAGCGTTGATTGGGGGTTGGAGACCCAGTACTTC
. | TRBJ2-7 | . | TRBV6-6 | CASRDSRGGSYEQYF | TGTGCCAGTCGGGACTCCCGAGGGGGCTCCTACGAGCAGTACTTC
. | TRBJ2-3 | few | TRBV7-2 | CASSPGYLGTQYF | TGTGCCAGCAGCCCAGGCTACCTCGGTACGCAGTATTTT
. | TRBJ1-5 | . | TRBV5-1 | CASSLRGESNQPQHF | TGCGCCAGCAGCTTGAGAGGGGAAAGCAATCAGCCCCAGCATTTT
TRBD2 | TRBJ2-3 | . | TRBV6-5 | CASSYSMASGRAVDTQYF | TGTGCCAGCAGTTACTCGATGGCTAGCGGGAGGGCCGTGGATACGCAGTATTTT
. | TRBJ1-1 | . | TRBV10-3 | CAISGIGGGNTEAFF | TGTGCCATCAGTGGTATTGGGGGCGGGAACACTGAAGCTTTCTTT
TRBD1 | TRBJ1-6 | . | TRBV6-1 | CASNGQAGSPLHF | TGTGCCAGCAACGGACAGGCAGGGTCACCCCTCCACTTT
. | TRBJ1-5 | few | TRBV3-1 | CASSQDYWSEINQPQHF | TGTGCCAGCAGCCAAGATTATTGGAGCGAAATAAATCAGCCCCAGCATTTT
TRBD1 | TRBJ2-5 | . | TRBV20-1 | CSARDMGTAGETQYF | TGCAGTGCTAGAGATATGGGGACAGCCGGGGAGACCCAGTACTTC
. | TRBJ1-2 | few | TRBV11-2 | CASSLSDSFRYGYTF | TGTGCCAGCAGCTTATCCGACTCATTCCGCTATGGCTACACCTTC
. | TRBJ2-7 | . | TRBV25-1 | CASSVGTLGYF | TGTGCCAGCAGTGTCGGGACTCTCGGGTACTTC
. | TRBJ2-1 | few | TRBV6-1 | CASSEDRSGVYNEQFF | TGTGCCAGCAGTGAAGATCGTAGCGGAGTTTACAATGAGCAGTTCTTC
TRBD1 | TRBJ1-4 | few | TRBV12-3/TRBV12-4 | CASKARQGGREKLFF | TGTGCCAGCAAAGCCCGACAGGGAGGGAGGGAAAAACTGTTTTTT
. | TRBJ1-4 | . | TRBV2 | CASRLEKPVSFGKLFF | TGTGCCAGCAGACTGGAAAAACCCGTGTCTTTTGGAAAACTGTTTTTT
. | TRBJ2-3 | few | TRBV6-1 | CASRSLGGALGGGDTQYF | TGTGCCAGCAGATCCCTTGGAGGGGCATTGGGGGGAGGAGATACGCAGTATTTT
TRBD1 | TRBJ2-3 | . | TRBV5-1 | CASSLTGGFTDTQYF | TGCGCCAGCAGCTTGACAGGGGGCTTCACAGATACGCAGTATTTT
. | TRBJ2-7 | . | TRBV3-1 | CASSQVWDSPSYEQYF | TGTGCCAGCAGCCAAGTTTGGGACTCCCCCTCCTACGAGCAGTACTTC
TRBD2 | TRBJ2-5 | . | TRBV6-5 | CASTPGRAETQYF | TGTGCCAGCACCCCGGGGAGGGCAGAGACCCAGTACTTC
TRBD2 | TRBJ2-1 | . | TRBV15 | CATSSAAGLAPNNEQFF | TGTGCCACCAGCAGCGCCGCCGGACTAGCGCCAAACAATGAGCAGTTCTTC
TRBD2 | TRBJ2-3 | few | TRBV20-1 | CSAPGTSGTDTQYF | TGCAGTGCGCCCGGGACTAGCGGCACAGATACGCAGTATTTT
. | TRBJ2-7 | . | TRBV7-9 | CATQTEYEQYF | TGTGCCACCCAGACGGAATACGAGCAGTACTTC
TRBD2 | TRBJ2-3 | . | TRBV11-2 | CVSSLTHSAGGHSSTDTQYF | TGTGTCAGCAGCTTAACCCATTCAGCGGGGGGGCACTCGAGCACAGATACGCAGTATTTT
TRBD2 | TRBJ2-1 | few | TRBV20-1 | CSAGPPGLAGGPYNEQFF | TGCAGTGCTGGACCTCCGGGACTAGCGGGGGGGCCCTACAATGAGCAGTTCTTC
TRBD2 | TRBJ2-1 | . | TRBV20-1 | CSADLTSGRAYNEQFF | TGCAGTGCTGACCTGACTAGCGGGAGAGCCTACAATGAGCAGTTCTTC
TRBD2 | TRBJ2-5 | few | TRBV30 | CASSGSSETQYF | TGTGCCTCGAGCGGGAGTAGTGAGACCCAGTACTTC
. | TRBJ1-5 | . | TRBV4-3 | CASSPEEVSQPQHF | TGCGCCAGCAGCCCAGAGGAAGTTAGTCAGCCCCAGCATTTT
TRBD1 | TRBJ1-1 | . | TRBV6-5 | CASSLRSGQGGFGTEAFF | TGTGCCAGCAGTTTACGCTCGGGCCAGGGGGGCTTCGGGACTGAAGCTTTCTTT
TRBD2 | TRBJ2-1 | few | TRBV7-9 | CASSSRLAETVYNEQFF | TGTGCCAGCAGCTCGAGACTAGCGGAAACTGTTTACAATGAGCAGTTCTTC
TRBD1 | TRBJ2-7 | . | TRBV4-1 | CASSQSGQGNNEQYF | TGCGCCAGCAGCCAATCGGGACAGGGGAATAACGAGCAGTACTTC
. | TRBJ2-7 | . | TRBV18 | CASSPESQTGIQYF | TGTGCCAGCTCACCAGAGAGTCAGACTGGGATTCAGTACTTC
. | TRBJ2-6 | . | TRBV24-1 | CATGQITPSGANVLTF | TGTGCCACAGGGCAGATCACCCCTTCTGGGGCCAACGTCCTGACTTTC
TRBD2 | TRBJ2-3 | . | TRBV7-2 | CASSAYSSGKTSGTDTQYF | TGTGCCAGCAGCGCATACTCTAGCGGGAAGACGTCGGGCACAGATACGCAGTATTTT
TRBD1 | TRBJ2-7 | . | TRBV9 | CASSTSTGATYEQYF | TGTGCCAGCAGCACCTCGACAGGGGCCACCTACGAGCAGTACTTC
. | TRBJ2-1 | once | TRBV12-3/TRBV12-4 | CASSLEGGLRNEQFF | TGTGCCAGCAGTTTAGAGGGGGGGCTTCGGAATGAGCAGTTCTTC
. | TRBJ2-1 | few | TRBV12-3/TRBV12-4 | CASSSSRRIALYNEQFF | TGTGCCAGCAGTTCCTCTCGGAGGATAGCACTTTACAATGAGCAGTTCTTC